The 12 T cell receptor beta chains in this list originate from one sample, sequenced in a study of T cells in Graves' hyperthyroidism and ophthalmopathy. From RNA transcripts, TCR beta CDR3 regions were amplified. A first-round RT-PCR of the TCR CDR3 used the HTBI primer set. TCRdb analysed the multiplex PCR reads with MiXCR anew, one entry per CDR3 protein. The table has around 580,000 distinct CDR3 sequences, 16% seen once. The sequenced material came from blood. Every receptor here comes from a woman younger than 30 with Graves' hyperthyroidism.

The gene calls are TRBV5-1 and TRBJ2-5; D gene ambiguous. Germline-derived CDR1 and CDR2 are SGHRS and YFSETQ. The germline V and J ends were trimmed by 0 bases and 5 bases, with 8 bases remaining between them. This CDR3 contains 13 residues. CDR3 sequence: CASSLGRAETQYF. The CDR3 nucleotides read TGCGCCAGCAGCTTGGGTAGGGCCGAGACCCAGTACTTC.

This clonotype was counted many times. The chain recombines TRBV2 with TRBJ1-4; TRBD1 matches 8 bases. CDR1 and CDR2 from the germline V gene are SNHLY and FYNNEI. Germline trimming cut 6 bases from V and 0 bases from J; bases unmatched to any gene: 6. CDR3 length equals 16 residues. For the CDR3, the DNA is TGTGCCAGCAGGCACAGGGGGGGTCCAACTAATGAAAAACTGTTTTTT. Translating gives CASRHRGGPTNEKLFF.

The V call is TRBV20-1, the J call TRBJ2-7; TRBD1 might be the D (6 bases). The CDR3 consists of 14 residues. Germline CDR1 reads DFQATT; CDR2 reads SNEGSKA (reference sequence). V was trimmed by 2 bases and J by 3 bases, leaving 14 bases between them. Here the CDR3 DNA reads TGCAGTGCTAGAAGTGATGGACAGTACTACGAGCAGTACTTC. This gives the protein CSARSDGQYYEQYF.

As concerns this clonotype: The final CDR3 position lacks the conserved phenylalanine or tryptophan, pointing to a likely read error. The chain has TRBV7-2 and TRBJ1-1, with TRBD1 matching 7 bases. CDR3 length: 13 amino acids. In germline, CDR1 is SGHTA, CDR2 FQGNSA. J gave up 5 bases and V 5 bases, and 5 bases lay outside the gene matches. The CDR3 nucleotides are TGTGCCAGCAGCAAGACAGGGCTGACTGAAGCTTTCCTT. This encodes CASSKTGLTEAFL.

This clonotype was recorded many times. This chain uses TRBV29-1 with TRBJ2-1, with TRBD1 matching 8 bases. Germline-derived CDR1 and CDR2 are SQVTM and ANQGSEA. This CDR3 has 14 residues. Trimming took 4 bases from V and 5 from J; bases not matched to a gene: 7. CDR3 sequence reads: CSVVPDRVNNEQFF. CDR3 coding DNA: TGCAGCGTTGTACCGGACAGGGTTAACAATGAGCAGTTCTTC.

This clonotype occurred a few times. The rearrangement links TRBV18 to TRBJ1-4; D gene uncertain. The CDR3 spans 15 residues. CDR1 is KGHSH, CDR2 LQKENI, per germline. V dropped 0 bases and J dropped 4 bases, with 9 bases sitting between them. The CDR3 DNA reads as TGTGCCAGCTCACCACCGACGGAATTTAATGAAAAACTGTTTTTT. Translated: CASSPPTEFNEKLFF.

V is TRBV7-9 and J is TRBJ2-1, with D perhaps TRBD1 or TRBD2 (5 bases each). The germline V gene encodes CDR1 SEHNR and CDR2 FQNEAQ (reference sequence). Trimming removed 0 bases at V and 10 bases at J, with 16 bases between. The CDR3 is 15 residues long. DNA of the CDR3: TGTGCCAGCAGCTTAGCTTCGGGACCTCTAAAAGAGCAGTTCTTC. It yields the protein CASSLASGPLKEQFF.

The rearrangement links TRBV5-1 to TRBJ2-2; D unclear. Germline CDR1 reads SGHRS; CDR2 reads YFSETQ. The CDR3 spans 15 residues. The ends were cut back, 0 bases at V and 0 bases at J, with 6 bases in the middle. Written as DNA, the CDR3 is TGCGCCAGCAGCTTGGAACTCCCGAACACCGGGGAGCTGTTTTTT. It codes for CASSLELPNTGELFF.

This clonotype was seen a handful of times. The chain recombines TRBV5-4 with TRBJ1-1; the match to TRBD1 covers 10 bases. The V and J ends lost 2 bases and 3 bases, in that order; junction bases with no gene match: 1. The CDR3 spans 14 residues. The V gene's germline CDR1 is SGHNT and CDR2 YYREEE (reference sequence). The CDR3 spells CASSFGQGDTEAFF. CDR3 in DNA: TGTGCCAGCAGCTTCGGACAGGGGGACACTGAAGCTTTCTTT. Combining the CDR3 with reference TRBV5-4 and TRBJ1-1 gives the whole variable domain ETGVTQSPTHLIKTRGQQVTLRCSSQSGHNTVSWYQQALGQGPQFIFQYYREEENGRGNFPPRFSGLQFPNYSSELNVNALELDDSALYLCASSFGQGDTEAFFGQGTRLTVV.

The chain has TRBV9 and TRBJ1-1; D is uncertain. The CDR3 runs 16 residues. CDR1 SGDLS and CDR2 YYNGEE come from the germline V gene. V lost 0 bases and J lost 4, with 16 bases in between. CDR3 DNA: TGTGCCAGCAGCGTAGGAGGGAGTTTCTTCGGCACTGAAGCTTTCTTT. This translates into CASSVGGSFFGTEAFF.

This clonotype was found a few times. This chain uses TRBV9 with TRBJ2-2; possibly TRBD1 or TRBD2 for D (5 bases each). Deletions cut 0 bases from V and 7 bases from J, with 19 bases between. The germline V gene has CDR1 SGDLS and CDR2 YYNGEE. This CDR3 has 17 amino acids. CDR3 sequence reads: CASSVGVEAGYGGELFF. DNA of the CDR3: TGTGCCAGCAGCGTAGGTGTGGAGGCAGGGTATGGCGGGGAGCTGTTTTTT. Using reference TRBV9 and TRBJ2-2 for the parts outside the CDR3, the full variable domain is DSGVTQTPKHLITATGQRVTLRCSPRSGDLSVYWYQQSLDQGLQFLIQYYNGEERAKGNILERFSAQQFPDLHSELNLSSLELGDSALYFCASSVGVEAGYGGELFFGEGSRLTVL.

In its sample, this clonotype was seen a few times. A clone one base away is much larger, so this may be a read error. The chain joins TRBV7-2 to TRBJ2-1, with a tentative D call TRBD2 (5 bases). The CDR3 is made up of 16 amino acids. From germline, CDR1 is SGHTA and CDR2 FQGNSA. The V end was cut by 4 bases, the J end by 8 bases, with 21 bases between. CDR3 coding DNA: TGTGCCAGCAGCTCAGACCGGACTGGAGATTACGATGAGCAGTTCTTC. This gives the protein CASSSDRTGDYDEQFF.